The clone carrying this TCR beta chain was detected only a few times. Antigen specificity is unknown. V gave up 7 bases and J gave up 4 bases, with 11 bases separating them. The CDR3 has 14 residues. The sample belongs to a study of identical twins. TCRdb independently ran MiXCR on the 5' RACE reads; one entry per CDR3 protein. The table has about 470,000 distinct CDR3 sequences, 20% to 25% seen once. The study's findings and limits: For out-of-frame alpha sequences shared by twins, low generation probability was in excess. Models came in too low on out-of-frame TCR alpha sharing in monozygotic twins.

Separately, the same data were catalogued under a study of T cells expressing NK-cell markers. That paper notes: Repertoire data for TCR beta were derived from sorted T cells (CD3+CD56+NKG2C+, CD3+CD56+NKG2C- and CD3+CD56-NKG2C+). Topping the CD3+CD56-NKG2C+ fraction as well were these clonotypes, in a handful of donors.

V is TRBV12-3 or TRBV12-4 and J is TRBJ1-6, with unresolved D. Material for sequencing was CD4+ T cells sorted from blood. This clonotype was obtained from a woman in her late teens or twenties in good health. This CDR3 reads CASTAPEYNSPLHF. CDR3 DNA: TGTGCCAGCACAGCACCGGAATATAATTCACCCCTCCACTTT.